Shown below are 14 T cell receptor beta chains from a single sample sequenced in a study of blood T cell repertoires in COVID-19 (dated by TCRdb to 2020 to 2021). Library generation was performed with the immunoSEQ multiplex PCR assay. TCRdb took this table from immuneACCESS and kept in-frame rearrangements with V and J called. Such tables lack part of the clones; where checked against another copy, unresolved V genes explain under half of the gap, and the rest is unexplained. This sample has over 100,000 clones in its table, and roughly four fifths of those were observed once. The ten biggest clones cover around 8% of the sample. The sequencing input was peripheral blood. These receptors originate from a man aged 70 or older with acute or convalescent COVID-19.

The V gene is TRBV5-5, the J gene TRBJ1-3; 7 bases are a match to TRBD1. Germline V gives CDR1 SGHKS, CDR2 YYEKEE (reference sequence). The V and J ends lost 4 bases and 0 bases, in that order; junction bases with no gene match: 1. The CDR3 length is 14 residues. DNA of the CDR3: TGTGCCAGCAGCCGACAGGGCTCTGGAAACACCATATATTTT. Residues: CASSRQGSGNTIYF.

The chain couples TRBV6-5 to TRBJ1-4; 10 bases agree with TRBD1. The germline V gene encodes CDR1 MNHEY and CDR2 SVGAGI. Germline trimming cut 4 bases from V and 6 bases from J; bases unmatched to any gene: 5. This CDR3 contains 15 residues. The CDR3 DNA follows: TGTGCCAGCAGTTCCACCGGGACAGGGGATGAAAAACTGTTTTTT. This sequence encodes CASSSTGTGDEKLFF.

The gene calls are TRBV5-1 and TRBJ2-3; weak D call: TRBD2 (5 bases). The CDR3 is 14 residues long. The V gene lost 0 bases and the J gene lost 3 bases, with 8 bases spanning the gap. Looked up from germline, CDR1 is SGHRS and CDR2 is YFSETQ. CDR3 amino acids: CASSLGLITDTQYF. In nucleotides, the CDR3 is TGCGCCAGCAGCTTGGGACTAATAACAGATACGCAGTATTTT.

The chain recombines TRBV3-1 (or the pseudogene TRBV3-2) with TRBJ1-1; 7 positions match TRBD1. The CDR3 contains 12 residues. The V and J ends lost 2 bases and 10 bases, in that order; junction bases with no gene match: 4. Germline V CDR1 and CDR2: LGHDT, YNNKEL (reference sequence). DNA of the CDR3: TGTGCCAGCAGCCAACACCAGGGGGGAGCTTTCTTT. This translates into CASSQHQGGAFF.

V is TRBV24-1 and J is TRBJ2-2; TRBD1 matches 7 bases. The CDR3 consists of 12 residues. Germline V CDR1 and CDR2: KGHDR, SFDVKD. With 12 bases clipped from V and 6 bases from J, the junction kept 6 bases outside the gene matches. The CDR3 loop reads CASTGRAGELFF. CDR3 nucleotide sequence: TGTGCCTCGACAGGGCGGGCCGGGGAGCTGTTTTTT.

The chain has TRBV7-3 and TRBJ2-1; the match to TRBD2 covers 10 bases. This CDR3 is built from 17 residues. Looked up from germline, CDR1 is SGHTA and CDR2 is FQGTGA. Trimming at V came to 1 base and at J to 9 bases, leaving 12 bases not matched to a gene. CDR3 amino acids: CASSLMSYPAGGGEQFF. In nucleotides, the CDR3 is TGTGCCAGCAGCTTAATGTCCTATCCAGCGGGAGGGGGTGAGCAGTTCTTC.

This clone was seen a few times. The chain has TRBV5-1 and TRBJ2-5, with D possibly matching TRBD1 (5 bases). The CDR3 extends over 15 amino acids. Looked up from germline, CDR1 is SGHRS and CDR2 is YFSETQ. The V and J ends lost 0 bases and 1 base respectively, with 10 bases between them. The CDR3 DNA sequence: TGCGCCAGCAGCTTGGGTTCAGGGTTCCAAGAGACCCAGTACTTC. This sequence encodes CASSLGSGFQETQYF.

V usage is TRBV5-4 and J usage is TRBJ1-6; TRBD1 matches at 10 bases. CDR1 and CDR2 from the germline V gene are SGHNT and YYREEE (reference sequence). V was clipped by 4 bases and J by 7 bases; unmatched bases: 8. This CDR3 contains 16 residues. This chain's CDR3 is CASSPPGQGRNSPLHF. The CDR3 DNA reads as TGTGCCAGCAGCCCGCCGGGACAGGGGCGGAATTCACCCCTCCACTTT.

The chain couples TRBV28 to TRBJ1-2; tentative D call: TRBD1 (5 bases). The ends were cut back, 3 bases at V and 6 bases at J, with 8 bases in the middle. This CDR3 has 12 amino acids. Per germline, CDR1 MDHEN and CDR2 SYDVKM. The CDR3 loop is CASSFAGNGYTF. DNA of the CDR3: TGTGCCAGCAGTTTCGCAGGGAATGGCTACACCTTC.

The chain combines TRBV6-5 with TRBJ1-2, with TRBD1 as a possible D gene (5 bases). The CDR3 sequence is 13 residues long. From germline, CDR1 is MNHEY and CDR2 SVGAGI. The V and J ends lost 1 base and 2 bases respectively, with 5 bases between them. The CDR3 loop reads CASSYWGNYGYTF. The CDR3 nucleotides read TGTGCCAGCAGTTACTGGGGCAACTATGGCTACACCTTC.

The rearrangement uses TRBV30 and TRBJ2-1; TRBD2 agrees at 9 bases. V dropped 7 bases and J dropped 4; count of bases not matched to a gene: 14. The CDR3 length is 16 residues. Per the germline V gene, CDR1 is GTSNPN and CDR2 is SVGIG (reference sequence). The CDR3 region is CASQFTDSGSYNEQFF. The CDR3 nucleotides are TGTGCCTCCCAATTCACCGATAGCGGGAGTTACAATGAGCAGTTCTTC.

In this sample, this clone turned up once. V and J are TRBV7-9 and TRBJ1-3; TRBD1 matches at 7 bases. Germline V gene lookup returns CDR1 SEHNR and CDR2 FQNEAQ (reference sequence). V gave up 4 bases and J gave up 4 bases; unmatched junction bases: 10. This CDR3 spans 16 amino acids. The DNA of the CDR3 is TGTGCCAGCAGCTCACCTGGACAGGCTATCGGAAACACCATATATTTT. This sequence encodes CASSSPGQAIGNTIYF.

The V call is TRBV18, the J call TRBJ2-1; 7 positions match TRBD2. Germline lookup yields CDR1 KGHSH and CDR2 LQKENI. V dropped 2 bases and J dropped 4; count of bases not matched to a gene: 5. The CDR3 loop spans 15 amino acids. For the CDR3, the DNA is TGTGCCAGCTCACCAAAGGGGACTATGTACAATGAGCAGTTCTTC. Residues: CASSPKGTMYNEQFF.

The rearrangement joins TRBV30 to TRBJ1-5; D unresolved. Per the germline V gene, CDR1 is GTSNPN and CDR2 is SVGIG (reference sequence). Trimming removed 2 bases at V and 6 bases at J, with 14 bases between. This CDR3 comprises 14 residues. This CDR3 reads CAWSSSTAGQPQHF. Here the CDR3 DNA reads TGTGCCTGGAGTTCCTCGACGGCAGGTCAGCCCCAGCATTTT.